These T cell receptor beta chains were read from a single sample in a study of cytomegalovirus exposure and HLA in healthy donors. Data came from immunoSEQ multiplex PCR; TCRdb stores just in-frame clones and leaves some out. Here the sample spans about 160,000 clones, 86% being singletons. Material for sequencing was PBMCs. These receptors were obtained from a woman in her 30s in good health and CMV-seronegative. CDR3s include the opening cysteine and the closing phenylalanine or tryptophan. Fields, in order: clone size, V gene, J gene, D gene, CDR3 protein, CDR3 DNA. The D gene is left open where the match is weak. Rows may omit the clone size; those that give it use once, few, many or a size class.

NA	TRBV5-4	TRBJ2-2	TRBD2	CAGSSGLVNTGELFF	TGTGCAGGGAGCTCGGGACTAGTGAACACCGGGGAGCTGTTTTTT
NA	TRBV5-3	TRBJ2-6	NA	CATRRGEWANVLTF	TGTGCCACACGGCGTGGAGAGTGGGCCAACGTCCTGACTTTC
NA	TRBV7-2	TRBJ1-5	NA	CASSLGLELGQPQHF	TGTGCCAGCAGCTTAGGTCTAGAACTCGGTCAGCCCCAGCATTTT
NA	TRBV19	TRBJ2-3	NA	CASSSQGSDTQYF	TGTGCCAGTAGTAGTCAGGGGTCAGATACGCAGTATTTT
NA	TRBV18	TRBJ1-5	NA	CASSPTRDQPQHF	TGTGCCAGCTCACCCACCAGGGATCAGCCCCAGCATTTT
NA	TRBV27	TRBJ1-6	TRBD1	CASSYRGEDSPLHF	TGTGCCAGCTCCTACAGGGGAGAGGATTCACCCCTCCACTTT
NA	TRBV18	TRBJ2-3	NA	CASSPQGVRTDTQYF	TGTGCCAGCTCCCCGCAAGGAGTGAGAACAGATACGCAGTATTTT
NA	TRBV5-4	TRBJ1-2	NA	CASSNRGNYGYTF	TGTGCCAGCAGCAACCGGGGGAACTATGGCTACACCTTC
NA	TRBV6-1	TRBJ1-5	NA	CASRGTDSNQPQHF	TGTGCCAGCAGAGGGACGGATAGCAATCAGCCCCAGCATTTT
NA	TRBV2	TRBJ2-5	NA	CASSGVQRETQYF	TGTGCCAGCAGTGGGGTCCAGCGAGAGACCCAGTACTTC
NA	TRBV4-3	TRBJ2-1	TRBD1	CASSQDWGQEGEQFF	TGCGCCAGCAGCCAAGATTGGGGACAGGAAGGTGAGCAGTTCTTC
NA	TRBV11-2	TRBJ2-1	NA	CASRPDYGNEQFF	TGTGCCAGCAGGCCCGACTACGGCAATGAGCAGTTCTTC
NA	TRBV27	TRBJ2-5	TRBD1	CASKTDRGQTQYF	TGTGCCAGCAAAACGGACAGGGGACAGACCCAGTACTTC
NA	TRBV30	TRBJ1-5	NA	CAWSASSEPQHF	TGTGCCTGGAGTGCATCCAGTGAGCCCCAGCATTTT
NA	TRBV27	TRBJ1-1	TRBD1	CASSLAQTGGYANTEAFF	TGTGCCAGCAGTTTAGCCCAGACAGGGGGCTACGCGAACACTGAAGCTTTCTTT
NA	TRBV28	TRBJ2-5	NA	CASSLPQETQYF	TGTGCCAGCAGTTTGCCCCAAGAGACCCAGTACTTC
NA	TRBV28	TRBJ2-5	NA	CASSLGRQETQYF	TGTGCCAGCAGTTTAGGTCGACAAGAGACCCAGTACTTC
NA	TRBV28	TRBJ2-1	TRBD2	CTSSPGTSGLYNEQFF	TGTACCAGCAGCCCAGGGACTAGCGGCCTCTACAATGAGCAGTTCTTC
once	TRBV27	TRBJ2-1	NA	CASSFRYNEQFF	TGTGCCAGCAGTTTCCGCTACAATGAGCAGTTCTTC
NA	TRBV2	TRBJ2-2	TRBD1	CASSDRDRGFTGELFF	TGTGCCAGCAGTGACCGGGACAGGGGGTTCACCGGGGAGCTGTTTTTT
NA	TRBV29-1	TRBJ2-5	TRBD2	CSSILAGVWQETQYF	TGCAGCTCAATTCTAGCGGGAGTGTGGCAAGAGACCCAGTACTTC
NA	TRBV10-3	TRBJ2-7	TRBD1	CAISRTGNSYEQYF	TGTGCCATCAGTAGGACAGGGAACTCCTACGAGCAGTACTTC
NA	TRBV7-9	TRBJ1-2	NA	CASSSTPTAVDGYTF	TGTGCCAGCAGCTCCACCCCGACAGCGGTCGATGGCTACACCTTC
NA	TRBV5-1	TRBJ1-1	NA	CASSPGARIGTEAFF	TGCGCCAGCAGCCCAGGCGCTCGTATAGGGACTGAAGCTTTCTTT
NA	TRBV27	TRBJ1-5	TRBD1	CASSPGPPGQGIDQPQHF	TGTGCCAGCAGTCCGGGGCCGCCGGGACAGGGCATTGATCAGCCCCAGCATTTT
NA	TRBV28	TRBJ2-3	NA	CASIKFLDTDTQYF	TGTGCCAGCATCAAATTTCTAGACACAGATACGCAGTATTTT
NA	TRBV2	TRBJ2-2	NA	CASRGGGTGELFF	TGTGCCAGCAGGGGGGGCGGCACCGGGGAGCTGTTTTTT
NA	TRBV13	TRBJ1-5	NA	CASSLGGGEGQPQHF	TGTGCCAGCAGCTTAGGGGGGGGTGAAGGGCAGCCCCAGCATTTT
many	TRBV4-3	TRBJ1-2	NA	CASSQDRGPFNGYTF	TGCGCCAGCAGCCAAGATAGGGGACCATTCAACGGCTACACCTTC
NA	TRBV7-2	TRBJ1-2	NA	CASSLGGNVVGYGYTF	TGTGCCAGCAGCTTAGGGGGTAACGTGGTGGGCTATGGCTACACCTTC
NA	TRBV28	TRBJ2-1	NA	CASSFVGPNEQFF	TGTGCCAGCAGTTTTGTAGGGCCAAATGAGCAGTTCTTC
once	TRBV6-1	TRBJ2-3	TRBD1	CASSGRQGADTQYF	TGTGCCAGCAGTGGTCGACAGGGGGCAGATACGCAGTATTTT
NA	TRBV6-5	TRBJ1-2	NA	CASREANYGYTF	TGTGCCAGCAGAGAAGCTAACTATGGCTACACCTTC
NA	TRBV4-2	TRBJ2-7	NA	CASSQLKSSYEQYF	TGTGCCAGCAGCCAACTAAAGAGCTCCTACGAGCAGTACTTC
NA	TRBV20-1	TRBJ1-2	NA	CSVANGYTF	TGCAGTGTGGCAAATGGCTACACCTTC
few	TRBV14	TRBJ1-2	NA	CASSQDRDYGYTF	TGTGCCAGCAGCCAAGACAGGGACTATGGCTACACCTTC
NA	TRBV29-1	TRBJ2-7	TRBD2	CSVEIGGRGGGSEQYF	TGCAGCGTTGAAATTGGCGGGAGGGGCGGGGGGAGCGAGCAGTACTTC
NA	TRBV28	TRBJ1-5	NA	CASSLARLGAQPQHF	TGTGCCAGCAGTTTAGCGAGACTGGGGGCCCAGCCCCAGCATTTT
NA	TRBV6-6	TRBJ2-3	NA	CASSSPTDTQYF	TGTGCCAGCAGTTCCCCGACAGATACGCAGTATTTT
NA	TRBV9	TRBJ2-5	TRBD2	CASSISGGNQETQYF	TGTGCCAGCAGCATAAGCGGGGGGAACCAAGAGACCCAGTACTTC
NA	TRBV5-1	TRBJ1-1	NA	CASSPGFNMNTEAFF	TGCGCCAGCAGTCCAGGATTCAACATGAACACTGAAGCTTTCTTT
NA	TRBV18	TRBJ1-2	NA	CASSPQSTADGYTF	TGTGCCAGCTCACCGCAATCGACAGCAGATGGCTACACCTTC
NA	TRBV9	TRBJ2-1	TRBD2	CASSVEWGLEGGVDNEQFF	TGTGCCAGCAGCGTAGAGTGGGGGTTAGAGGGAGGGGTTGACAATGAGCAGTTCTTC
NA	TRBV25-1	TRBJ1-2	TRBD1	CASSEDQGALNYGYTF	TGTGCCAGCAGTGAAGACCAGGGGGCGCTGAACTATGGCTACACCTTC
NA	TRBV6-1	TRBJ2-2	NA	CASSEMWQGTGELFF	TGTGCCAGCAGTGAAATGTGGCAGGGAACCGGGGAGCTGTTTTTT
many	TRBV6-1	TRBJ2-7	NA	CASNRAYEQYF	TGTGCCAGCAATCGGGCCTACGAGCAGTACTTC
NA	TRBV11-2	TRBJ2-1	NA	CAIGTFPYNEQFF	TGTGCCATCGGGACATTCCCCTACAATGAGCAGTTCTTC
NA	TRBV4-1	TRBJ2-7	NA	CASSQEGRGHSYEQYF	TGCGCCAGCAGCCAAGAAGGGCGGGGCCACTCCTACGAGCAGTACTTC
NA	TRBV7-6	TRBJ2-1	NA	CASSPIGTNLGVYEQFF	TGTGCCAGCAGCCCAATAGGGACAAACCTTGGCGTTTACGAGCAGTTCTTC
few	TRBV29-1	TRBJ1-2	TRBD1	CSVEARDRGGYTF	TGCAGCGTTGAAGCCCGGGACAGGGGTGGCTACACCTTC
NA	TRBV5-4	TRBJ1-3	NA	CASSFPPFQGGGNTIYF	TGTGCCAGCAGCTTTCCTCCCTTCCAGGGCGGCGGAAACACCATATATTTT
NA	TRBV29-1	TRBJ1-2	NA	CSVDPGRSGYTF	TGCAGCGTTGATCCGGGGCGAAGCGGCTACACCTTC
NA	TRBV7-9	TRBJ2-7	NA	CASSLGHREQDYEQYF	TGTGCCAGCAGCTTAGGGCACCGGGAACAAGATTACGAGCAGTACTTC
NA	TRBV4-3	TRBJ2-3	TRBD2	CASSHLTSGGGTDTQYF	TGCGCCAGCAGCCACCTGACTAGCGGGGGGGGCACAGATACGCAGTATTTT